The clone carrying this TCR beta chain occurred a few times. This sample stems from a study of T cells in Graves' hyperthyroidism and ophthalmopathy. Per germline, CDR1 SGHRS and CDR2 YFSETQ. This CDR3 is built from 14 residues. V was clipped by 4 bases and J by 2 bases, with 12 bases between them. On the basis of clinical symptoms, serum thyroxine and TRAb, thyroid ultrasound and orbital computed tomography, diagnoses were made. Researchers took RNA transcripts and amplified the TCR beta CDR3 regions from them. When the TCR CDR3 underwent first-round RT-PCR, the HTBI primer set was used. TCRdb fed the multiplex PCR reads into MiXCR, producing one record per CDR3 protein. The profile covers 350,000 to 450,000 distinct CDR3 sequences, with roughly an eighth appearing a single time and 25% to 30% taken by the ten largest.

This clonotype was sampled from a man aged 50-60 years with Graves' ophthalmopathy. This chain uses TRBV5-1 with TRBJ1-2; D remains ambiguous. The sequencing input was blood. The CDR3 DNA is TGCGCCAGCAGCGGGAATCCGGTCAACTATGGCTACACCTTC. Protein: CASSGNPVNYGYTF.